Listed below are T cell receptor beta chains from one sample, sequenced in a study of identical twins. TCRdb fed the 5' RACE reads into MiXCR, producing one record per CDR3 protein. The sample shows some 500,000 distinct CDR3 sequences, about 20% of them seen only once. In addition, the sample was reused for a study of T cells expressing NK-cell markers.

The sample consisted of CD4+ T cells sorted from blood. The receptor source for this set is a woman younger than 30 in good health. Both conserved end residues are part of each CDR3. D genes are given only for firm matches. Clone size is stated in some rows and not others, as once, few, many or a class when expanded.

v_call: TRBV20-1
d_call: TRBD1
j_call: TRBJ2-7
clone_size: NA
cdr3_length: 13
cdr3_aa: CSATRTGIYEQYF
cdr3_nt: TGCAGTGCTACGCGGACAGGGATCTACGAGCAGTACTTC

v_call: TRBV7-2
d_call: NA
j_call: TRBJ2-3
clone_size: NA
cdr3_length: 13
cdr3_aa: CASSPHGWSTQYF
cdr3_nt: TGTGCCAGCAGCCCTCACGGCTGGTCAACGCAGTATTTT

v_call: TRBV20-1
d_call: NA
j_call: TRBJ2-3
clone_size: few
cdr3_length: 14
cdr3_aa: CSASAGTATDTQYF
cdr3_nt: TGCAGTGCTAGTGCCGGGACCGCCACAGATACGCAGTATTTT

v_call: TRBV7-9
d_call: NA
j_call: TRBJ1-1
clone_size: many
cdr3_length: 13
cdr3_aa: CASSLAIEGEAFF
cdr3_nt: TGTGCCAGCAGCTTAGCGATAGAGGGGGAAGCTTTCTTT

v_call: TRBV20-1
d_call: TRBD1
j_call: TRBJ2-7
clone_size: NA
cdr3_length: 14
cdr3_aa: CSARAGTGRHEQYF
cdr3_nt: TGCAGTGCTAGAGCAGGGACAGGGCGTCACGAGCAGTACTTC

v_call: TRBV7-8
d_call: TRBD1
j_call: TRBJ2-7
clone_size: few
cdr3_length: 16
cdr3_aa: CASSLARQGAAYEQYF
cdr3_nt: TGTGCCAGCAGCTTAGCTCGACAGGGGGCTGCGTACGAGCAGTACTTC

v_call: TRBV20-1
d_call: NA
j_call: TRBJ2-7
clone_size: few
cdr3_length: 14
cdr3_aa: CSARATVSSYEQYF
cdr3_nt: TGCAGTGCTAGAGCCACCGTTAGCTCCTACGAGCAGTACTTC

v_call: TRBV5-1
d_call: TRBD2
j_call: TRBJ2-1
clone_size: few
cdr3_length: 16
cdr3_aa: CASSLGLAGHYNEQFF
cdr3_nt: TGCGCCAGCAGCTTGGGCCTAGCGGGGCACTACAATGAGCAGTTCTTC

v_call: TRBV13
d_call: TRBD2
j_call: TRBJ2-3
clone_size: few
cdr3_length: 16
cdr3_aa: CASSRQTSGGTDTQYF
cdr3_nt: TGTGCCAGCAGCCGCCAGACTAGCGGGGGCACAGATACGCAGTATTTT

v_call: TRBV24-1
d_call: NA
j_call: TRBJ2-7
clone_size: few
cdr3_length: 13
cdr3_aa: CATSGQALGEQYF
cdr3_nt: TGTGCCACCAGTGGGCAGGCCCTGGGCGAGCAGTACTTC

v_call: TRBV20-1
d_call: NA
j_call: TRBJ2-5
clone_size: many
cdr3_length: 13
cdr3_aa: CSAKQGLGETQYF
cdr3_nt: TGCAGTGCGAAACAGGGTTTGGGAGAGACCCAGTACTTC

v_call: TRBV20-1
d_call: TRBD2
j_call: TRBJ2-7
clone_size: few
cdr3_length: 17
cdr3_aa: CSASRSGLAGTSYEQYF
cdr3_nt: TGCAGTGCTTCTAGATCCGGACTAGCGGGGACCTCCTACGAGCAGTACTTC

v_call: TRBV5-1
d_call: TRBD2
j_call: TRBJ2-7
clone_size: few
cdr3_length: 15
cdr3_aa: CASSPGLGKSYEQYF
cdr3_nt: TGCGCCAGCAGCCCGGGACTAGGAAAATCCTACGAGCAGTACTTC

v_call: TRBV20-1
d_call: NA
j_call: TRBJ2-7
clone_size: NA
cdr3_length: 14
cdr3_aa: CSARFVGDYYEQYF
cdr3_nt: TGCAGTGCACGATTTGTAGGAGACTACTACGAGCAGTACTTC

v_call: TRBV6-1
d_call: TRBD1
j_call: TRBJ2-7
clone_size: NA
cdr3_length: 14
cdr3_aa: CASRSGTGEYEQYF
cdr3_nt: TGTGCCAGCAGGTCCGGGACAGGGGAGTACGAGCAGTACTTC

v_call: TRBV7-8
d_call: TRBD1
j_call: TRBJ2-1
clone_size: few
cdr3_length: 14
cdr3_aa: CASSLVGQGYEQFF
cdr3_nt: TGTGCCAGCAGCTTAGTAGGACAGGGTTATGAGCAGTTCTTC